This T cell receptor (beta chain) was recovered during a study of Graves' ophthalmopathy and Graves' hyperthyroidism. Study-level background: Peripheral blood sampling occurred at initial diagnosis, before any treatment. Study-wide results and caveats: Blood contained most expanded thyroid clonotypes exceeding 0.001 frequency.

Remarks on this clonotype: What it binds is not known.

The authors amplified TCR beta CDR3 regions, and they did so from RNA transcripts for repertoire sequencing. Amplification began with first-round RT-PCR using HTBI primers, then second-round multiplex PCR was performed. From the multiplex PCR reads, TCRdb called clonotypes with MiXCR, one entry per CDR3 protein. The sample contains roughly 14,000 distinct CDR3 sequences, approximately 49% of which appear only once. The receptor was isolated from a young woman with Graves' ophthalmopathy. Sequenced: peripheral blood.

CDR3 sequence: CASSLRRENTGELFF. CDR3 sequence (DNA): TGTGCCAGCAGCTTACGTCGGGAAAACACCGGGGAGCTGTTTTTT. V gene TRBV7-9 combines with J gene TRBJ2-2; D possibly corresponds to TRBD2 (5 bases). The V gene lost 2 bases and the J gene lost 2 bases, with 9 bases spanning the gap. Germline V CDR1 and CDR2: SEHNR, FQNEAQ (reference sequence). CDR3 length: 15 amino acids. Full variable domain (outside the CDR3, taken from reference TRBV7-9 and TRBJ2-2): DTGVSQNPRHKITKRGQNVTFRCDPISEHNRLYWYRQTLGQGPEFLTYFQNEAQLEKSRLLSDRFSAERPKGSFSTLEIQRTEQGDSAMYLCASSLRRENTGELFFGEGSRLTVL.